This T cell receptor beta chain was sequenced in a study of control samples from healthy donors and cancer patients. V dropped 3 bases and J dropped 5 bases, with 19 bases sitting between them. The CDR3 loop spans 17 amino acids. Germline-derived CDR1 and CDR2 are MNHNS and SASEGT. The method was immunoSEQ multiplex PCR; TCRdb's version includes in-frame clones alone and lacks a portion of them. This table has 100,000 to 150,000 clones, more than 75% appearing once. The receptor was isolated from a man in his 60s in good health. The sequencing sample was made of blood. The chain links TRBV6-1 to TRBJ2-2; perhaps D is TRBD1 or TRBD2 (6 bases each). The CDR3 DNA reads as TGTGCCAGCAGTGATCCGCCCGGGGGCCTTGGGACCGGGGAGCTGTTTTTT. It translates to CASSDPPGGLGTGELFF.